This T cell receptor (beta chain) was recorded in a study of blood T cell repertoires in COVID-19. Study summary: Donors in the United States, Italy and Spain gave samples during acute or convalescent COVID-19. Nucleic acid was either cDNA or gDNA, and it came from T cells, B-cell-depleted T cells, or PBMCs.

The germline gives CDR1 LNHDA, CDR2 SQIVND (reference sequence). This CDR3 region has 15 residues. J lost 6 bases, V lost 3 bases, and 4 bases had no gene match. Per the original data handling: Quantification of nucleated cells was approximated via reference gene primer amplification. TCRdb's copy holds only in-frame clones and misses some; the assay was immunoSEQ multiplex PCR. V and J calls and clone size follow that table, whereas D and trimming were derived from the DNA. The sample has under 55,000 clones; approximately 80% are singletons. Sequenced sample: peripheral blood. The chain is built from TRBV19 and TRBJ2-1; 11 bases line up with TRBD2. This receptor was identified in a man in his 70s with acute or convalescent COVID-19. CDR3 residues: CASSMGLAEFNEQFF. CDR3 bases: TGTGCCAGTAGTATGGGACTAGCGGAATTCAATGAGCAGTTCTTC.